These T cell receptor beta chains were read from a single sample in a study of blood T cell repertoires in COVID-19. The assay was immunoSEQ multiplex PCR, and TCRdb's table has in-frame clones only and misses some. The table has about 170,000 clones, roughly 88% seen once. The sequencing sample was made of peripheral blood. Every receptor here comes from a man between 18 and 35 years old with COVID-19, enrolled during active disease. The CDR3 runs from the conserved cysteine through the conserved F or W. A D gene is named only where the DNA matches it firmly. Size is omitted from some rows. Given values are once, few, many or a class for expanded clones.

clone_size,v_call,d_call,cdr3_aa
-,TRBV7-9,-,CASSPAGAVNQPQHF
few,TRBV7-2,-,CASSLAERAGISSYEQYF
-,TRBV7-9,-,CASTVVNLQPGELFF
-,TRBV11-3,TRBD2,CASSFRAGAEQYF
-,TRBV19,-,CASSIAGDIYEQYF
-,TRBV18,-,CASSPGSSYNSPLHF
-,TRBV27,-,CASSLNFRVETQYF
-,TRBV5-4,TRBD2,CASSLSSGVYNEQFF
-,TRBV29-1,TRBD2,CSAGTSGAYEQYF
-,TRBV7-2,-,CASSHNGGTYEQYF
-,TRBV6-6,TRBD1,CASRGQGSDTQYF
-,TRBV2,-,CASSLAEKLFF
-,TRBV13,-,CASSLTGDEQYF
-,TRBV5-1,TRBD1,CASRGQGGSPLHF
-,TRBV5-5,-,CASSTGGAGEAFF
-,TRBV4-2,TRBD1,CASSQDGRGTDEQFF
-,TRBV28,-,CASSTLRGSYNEQFF
-,TRBV27,-,CASRIGGGGGYEQYF
-,TRBV29-1,-,CSAHRVDSYEQYF
-,TRBV7-9,TRBD1,CASSEDRGREKLFF
-,TRBV27,-,CASSVVAELETQYF
-,TRBV30,-,CAWSIQGRETQYF
-,TRBV6-5,-,CASSYSRSNTEAFF
-,TRBV28,-,CASSLISASPQYF
-,TRBV5-4,-,CASSLARGAGGYTF
-,TRBV18,-,CASSNRGNQPQHF
-,TRBV13,-,CASSLGQYNEQFF
-,TRBV24-1,TRBD1,CATSDLGTGRGNEQFF
-,TRBV5-6,TRBD2,CASSPTSGIRAEQFF
once,TRBV28,-,CASSKGLELDLLRANQPQHF
-,TRBV11-3,TRBD1,CASSSDRGNEQFF
few,TRBV7-8,TRBD1,CASSLARDRGGYTF
-,TRBV6-5,-,CASTRGYNSPLHF
-,TRBV9,-,CAILVCNQPQHF
-,TRBV23-1,TRBD1,CAGTSARTGEQFF
-,TRBV3-1/TRBV3-2,TRBD1,CASSQDYRGFTYNEQFF
-,TRBV24-1,TRBD2,CATSESGSGPRYNEQFF
-,TRBV18,-,CASSPSLNTEAFF
-,TRBV6-5,TRBD1,CASSRGQGSNQPQHF
-,TRBV12-3/TRBV12-4,TRBD1,CATRTGNSPLHF
-,TRBV15,-,CATSRGGQPIF